Listed here is a single T cell receptor beta chain. The antigen remains unidentified. Fresh peripheral blood, approximately 10 ml, yielded the PBMCs. This sample was taken from a study of T cells in Graves' hyperthyroidism and ophthalmopathy. Study-level background: Blood was drawn when the patient was first diagnosed and still untreated.

What was amplified from RNA transcripts were TCR beta CDR3 regions. The HTBI primer set was used in a first-round RT-PCR of the TCR CDR3. TCRdb passed the multiplex PCR reads through MiXCR, listing each CDR3 protein once. The sample yields under 350,000 distinct CDR3 sequences, approximately 15% seen once. Study-wide findings and caveats: Classification by a 13 V-J model distinguished ophthalmopathy from stable hyperthyroidism. Blood samples included most of the expanded thyroid clonotypes exceeding 0.001.

V dropped 0 bases and J dropped 4; count of bases not matched to a gene: 3. CDR1 is SGHRS and CDR2 is YFSETQ in the germline V gene. The CDR3 is 16 amino acids. Input material: blood. The chain uses TRBV5-1 and TRBJ2-2; 10 nucleotides line up with TRBD1. The TCR sequence derives from a woman aged 60-75 years with Graves' ophthalmopathy. For the CDR3, the DNA is TGCGCCAGCAGCTTGGACGGGACAGGGGTCACCGGGGAGCTGTTTTTT. It yields the protein CASSLDGTGVTGELFF.